This T cell receptor beta chain was recorded in a study of beta chain features in type 1 diabetes. Overall study results and limits: Individuals with type 1 diabetes displayed fewer insertions and more deletions at VDJ junctions. The study found moderately but significantly shorter TCRB CDR3s in all four CD4+ subsets of Type 1 diabetes patients.

The V gene's germline CDR1 is SNHLY and CDR2 FYNNEI. V shed 6 bases and J shed 7 bases, with 12 bases lying between them. CDR3 length: 12 residues. The single heparinised draw taken from each donor contained roughly 100 mL of blood on average. Comment on this clone: Antigen specificity is unknown.

Expressed TCRB transcripts were sequenced because the isolated RNA had all been reverse transcribed beforehand. An average of about 3.5 million reads was obtained for naive, central memory and regulatory T cell samples. Profiling relied on immunoSEQ multiplex PCR, and the TCRdb table lists in-frame clones only, not all of them. The sample yields 850,000 to 900,000 clones, 15% to 20% seen once. The source material was naive CD4+ T cells from blood. This receptor was identified in a woman aged 18 to 35 in good health. This chain joins TRBV2 and TRBJ1-2, with D maybe TRBD1 (6 bases). The CDR3 bases are TGTGCCAGCAGACAGGGATCCAGTGGCTACACCTTC. It is translated as CASRQGSSGYTF.